This T cell receptor beta chain is from a study of blood T cell repertoires in COVID-19. Whole-study context: Samples taken during acute and convalescent COVID-19 were collected in the United States, Italy and Spain. Nucleic acid was either cDNA or gDNA, and it came from T cells, B-cell-depleted T cells, or PBMCs.

The CDR3 is 14 amino acids. Germline-derived CDR1 and CDR2 are WNHNN and SYGVQD (reference sequence). V lost 11 bases and J lost 0, with 15 bases in between. The table came from immunoSEQ multiplex PCR; TCRdb's copy has only in-frame clones and leaves some out. The table has fewer than 300,000 clones, 85% seen once. The chain links TRBV10-1 to TRBJ2-3; possible D gene TRBD2, 5 bases. The sequence came from a middle-aged man with active or convalescent COVID-19. Sample: peripheral blood. CDR3 amino acids: CAGPRTSSTDTQYF. DNA of the CDR3: TGCGCCGGACCTCGGACTTCTAGCACAGATACGCAGTATTTT.